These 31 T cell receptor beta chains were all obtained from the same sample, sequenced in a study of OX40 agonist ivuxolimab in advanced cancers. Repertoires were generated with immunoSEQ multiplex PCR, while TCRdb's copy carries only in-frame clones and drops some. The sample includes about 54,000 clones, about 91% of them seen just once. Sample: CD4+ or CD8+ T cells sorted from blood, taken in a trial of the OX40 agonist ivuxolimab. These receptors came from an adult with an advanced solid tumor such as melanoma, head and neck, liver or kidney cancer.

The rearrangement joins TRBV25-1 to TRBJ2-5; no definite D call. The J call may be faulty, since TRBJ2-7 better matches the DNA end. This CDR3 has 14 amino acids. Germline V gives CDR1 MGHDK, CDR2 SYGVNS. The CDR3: CASSEFGSAYEQYF. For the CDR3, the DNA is TGTGCCAGCAGTGAATTCGGCAGCGCCTACGAGCAGTACTTC.

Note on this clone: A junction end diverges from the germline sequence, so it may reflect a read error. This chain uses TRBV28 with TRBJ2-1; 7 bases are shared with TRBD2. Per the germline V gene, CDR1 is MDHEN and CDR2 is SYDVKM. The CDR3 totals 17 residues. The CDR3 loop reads CASSFFYIGTTYKEQFF. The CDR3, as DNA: TGTGCCAGCAGTTTTTTCTATATCGGGACTACCTACAAGGAGCAGTTCTTC.

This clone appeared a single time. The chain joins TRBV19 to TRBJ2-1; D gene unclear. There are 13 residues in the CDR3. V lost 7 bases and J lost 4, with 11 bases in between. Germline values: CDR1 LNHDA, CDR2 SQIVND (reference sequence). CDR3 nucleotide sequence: TGTGCCAGTACCGCTCTAGGTTACAATGAGCAGTTCTTC. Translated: CASTALGYNEQFF.

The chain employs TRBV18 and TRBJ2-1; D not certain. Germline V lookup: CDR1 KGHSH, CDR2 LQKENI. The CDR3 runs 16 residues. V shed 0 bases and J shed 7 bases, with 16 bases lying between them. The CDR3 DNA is TGTGCCAGCTCACCACCGATCTGGGCACTCCCTAATGAGCAGTTCTTC. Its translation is CASSPPIWALPNEQFF.

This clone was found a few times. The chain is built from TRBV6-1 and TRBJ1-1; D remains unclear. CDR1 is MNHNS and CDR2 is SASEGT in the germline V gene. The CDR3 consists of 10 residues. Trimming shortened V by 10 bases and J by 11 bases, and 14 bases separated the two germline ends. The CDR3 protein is CAIERGGAFF. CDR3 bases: TGTGCCATAGAGCGGGGAGGCGCTTTCTTT.

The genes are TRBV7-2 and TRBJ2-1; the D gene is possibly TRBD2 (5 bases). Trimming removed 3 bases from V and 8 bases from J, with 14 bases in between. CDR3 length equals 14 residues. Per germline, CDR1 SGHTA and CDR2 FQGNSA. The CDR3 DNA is TGTGCCAGCAGCTTTGTCGGACTCCTCTATGAGCAGTTCTTC. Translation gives CASSFVGLLYEQFF.

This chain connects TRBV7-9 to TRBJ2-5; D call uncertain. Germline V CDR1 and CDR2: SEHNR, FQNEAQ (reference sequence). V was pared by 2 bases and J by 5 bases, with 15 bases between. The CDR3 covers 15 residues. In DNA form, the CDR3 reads TGTGCCAGCAGCTTATCGACGGTGGAGTGGGAGACCCAGTACTTC. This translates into CASSLSTVEWETQYF.

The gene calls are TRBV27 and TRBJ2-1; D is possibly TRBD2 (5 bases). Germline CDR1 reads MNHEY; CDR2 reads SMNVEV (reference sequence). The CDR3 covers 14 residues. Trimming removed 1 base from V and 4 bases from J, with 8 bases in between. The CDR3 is CASSLLGAYNEQFF. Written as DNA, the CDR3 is TGTGCCAGCAGTTTATTGGGAGCTTACAATGAGCAGTTCTTC.

The CDR3 is CATSPGTKPYEQYF. CDR3 nucleotide sequence: TGTGCCACCTCCCCAGGGACTAAACCCTACGAGCAGTACTTC. The chain links TRBV27 to TRBJ2-7; 7 nucleotides align to TRBD2. Germline V CDR1 and CDR2: MNHEY, SMNVEV (reference sequence). This CDR3 has 14 amino acids. Trimming removed 10 bases from V and 2 bases from J; junction bases left unmatched: 11.

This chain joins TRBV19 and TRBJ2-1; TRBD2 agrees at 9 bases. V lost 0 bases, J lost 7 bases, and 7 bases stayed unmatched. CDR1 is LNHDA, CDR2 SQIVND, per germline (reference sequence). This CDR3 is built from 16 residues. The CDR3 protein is CASSIDTASGANEQFF. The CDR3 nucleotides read TGTGCCAGTAGTATAGATACGGCTAGCGGGGCAAATGAGCAGTTCTTC.

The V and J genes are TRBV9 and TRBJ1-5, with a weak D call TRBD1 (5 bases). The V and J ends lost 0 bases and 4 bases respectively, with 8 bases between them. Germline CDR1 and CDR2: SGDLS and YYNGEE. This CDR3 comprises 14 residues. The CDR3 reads CASSVGGQNQPQHF. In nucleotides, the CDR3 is TGTGCCAGCAGCGTAGGTGGACAAAATCAGCCCCAGCATTTT.

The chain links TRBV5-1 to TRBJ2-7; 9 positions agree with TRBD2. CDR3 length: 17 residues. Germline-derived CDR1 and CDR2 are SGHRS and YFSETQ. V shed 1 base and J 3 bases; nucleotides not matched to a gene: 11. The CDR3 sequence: CASSLNPIAGDNYEQYF. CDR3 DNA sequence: TGCGCCAGCAGCTTGAATCCGATAGCGGGGGACAACTACGAGCAGTACTTC.

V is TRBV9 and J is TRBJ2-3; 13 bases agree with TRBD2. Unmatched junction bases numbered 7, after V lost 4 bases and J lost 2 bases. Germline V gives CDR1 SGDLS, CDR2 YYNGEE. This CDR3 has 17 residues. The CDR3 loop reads CASSHWTSGGPTDTQYF. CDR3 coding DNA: TGTGCCAGCAGCCATTGGACTAGCGGGGGACCCACAGATACGCAGTATTTT.

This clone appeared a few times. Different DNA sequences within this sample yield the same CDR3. The CDR3 here is CSVEEGDGTGELFF. The CDR3 region has the DNA TGCAGCGTTGAAGAGGGGGACGGCACCGGGGAGCTGTTTTTT. The gene calls are TRBV29-1 and TRBJ2-2; TRBD1 or TRBD2 may be the D gene (5 bases each). CDR1 and CDR2 (germline): SQVTM, ANQGSEA. Deletions cut 0 bases from V and 4 bases from J, with 9 bases between. The CDR3 totals 14 residues.

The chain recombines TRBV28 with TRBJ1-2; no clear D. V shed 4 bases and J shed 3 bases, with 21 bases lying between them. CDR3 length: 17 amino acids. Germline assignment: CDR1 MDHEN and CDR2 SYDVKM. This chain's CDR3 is CASSSTPILAAYYGYTF. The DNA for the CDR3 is TGTGCCAGCAGTTCAACCCCCATCCTCGCCGCATACTATGGCTACACCTTC.

As DNA, the CDR3 is TGTGCCAGCAGTCTGAATGCGGACGGATACGAGCAGTACTTC. Residues: CASSLNADGYEQYF. This chain connects TRBV27 to TRBJ2-5; D gene ambiguous. The J call is uncertain, as TRBJ2-7 better fits the DNA end. Germline CDR1 reads MNHEY; CDR2 reads SMNVEV (reference sequence). The CDR3 runs 14 residues.

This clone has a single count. The CDR3 sequence: CASSVAGTTDTQYF. CDR3 DNA sequence: TGTGCCAGCAGCGTAGCGGGTACCACAGATACGCAGTATTTT. J is TRBJ2-3 and V is TRBV9; D is ambiguous. This CDR3 spans 14 amino acids. V gave up 0 bases and J gave up 2 bases, with 7 bases separating them. Germline V lookup: CDR1 SGDLS, CDR2 YYNGEE. Complete variable domain (other parts from reference TRBV9 and TRBJ2-3): DSGVTQTPKHLITATGQRVTLRCSPRSGDLSVYWYQQSLDQGLQFLIQYYNGEERAKGNILERFSAQQFPDLHSELNLSSLELGDSALYFCASSVAGTTDTQYFGPGTRLTVL.

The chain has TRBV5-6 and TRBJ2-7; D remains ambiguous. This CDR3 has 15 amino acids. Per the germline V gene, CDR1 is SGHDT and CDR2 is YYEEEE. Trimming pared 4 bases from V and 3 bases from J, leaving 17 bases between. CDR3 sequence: CASSRPSGDFYEQYF. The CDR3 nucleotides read TGTGCCAGCAGCCGTCCGTCGGGCGACTTCTACGAGCAGTACTTC.

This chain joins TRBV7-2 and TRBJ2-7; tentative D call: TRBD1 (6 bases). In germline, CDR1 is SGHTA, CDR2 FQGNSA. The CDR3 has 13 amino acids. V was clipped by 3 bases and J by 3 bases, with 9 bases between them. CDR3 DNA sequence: TGTGCCAGCAGCTTCGAAGGGGGCTACGAGCAGTACTTC. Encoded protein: CASSFEGGYEQYF.

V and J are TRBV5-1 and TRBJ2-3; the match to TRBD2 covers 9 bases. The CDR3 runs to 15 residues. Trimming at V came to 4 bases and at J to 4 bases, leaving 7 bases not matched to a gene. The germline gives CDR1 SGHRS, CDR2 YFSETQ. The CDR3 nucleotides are TGCGCCAGCAGCCCCCTCGAGCGGGAGGCAGATACGCAGTATTTT. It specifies CASSPLEREADTQYF.

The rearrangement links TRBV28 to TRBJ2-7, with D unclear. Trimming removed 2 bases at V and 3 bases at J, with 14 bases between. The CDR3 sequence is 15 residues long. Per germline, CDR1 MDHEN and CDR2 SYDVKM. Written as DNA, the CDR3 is TGTGCCAGCAGTTTAAGAGGTTCAATGAACTACGAGCAGTACTTC. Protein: CASSLRGSMNYEQYF.

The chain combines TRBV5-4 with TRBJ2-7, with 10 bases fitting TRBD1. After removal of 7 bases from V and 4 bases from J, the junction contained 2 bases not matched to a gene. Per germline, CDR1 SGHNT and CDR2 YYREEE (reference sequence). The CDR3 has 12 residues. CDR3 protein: CASGQGGYEQYF. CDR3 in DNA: TGTGCCAGCGGACAGGGGGGGTACGAGCAGTACTTC.

The CDR3 protein is CASSMVWNTEAFF. CDR3 in DNA: TGTGCCAGTAGTATGGTGTGGAACACTGAAGCTTTCTTT. The chain carries TRBV19 and TRBJ1-1; no clear D. Germline-derived CDR1 and CDR2 are LNHDA and SQIVND (reference sequence). V dropped 3 bases and J dropped 1 base, with 6 bases sitting between them. The CDR3 spans 13 residues.

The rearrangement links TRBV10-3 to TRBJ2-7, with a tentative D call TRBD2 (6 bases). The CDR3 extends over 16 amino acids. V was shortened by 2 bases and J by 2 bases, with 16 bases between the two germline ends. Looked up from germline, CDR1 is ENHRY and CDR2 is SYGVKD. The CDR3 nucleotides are TGTGCCATCAGTGAGATACCAGCGGGCCTTACCTACGAGCAGTACTTC. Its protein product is CAISEIPAGLTYEQYF.

The CDR3 reads CASSRQGVGEQFF. In DNA form, the CDR3 reads TGTGCCAGCAGCCGACAGGGAGTGGGTGAGCAGTTCTTC. The chain couples TRBV6-4 to TRBJ2-1; 7 bases agree with TRBD1. With V trimmed by 6 bases and J by 9 bases, 8 bases remained unmatched. This CDR3 contains 13 residues. From germline, CDR1 is MRHNA and CDR2 SNTAGT.

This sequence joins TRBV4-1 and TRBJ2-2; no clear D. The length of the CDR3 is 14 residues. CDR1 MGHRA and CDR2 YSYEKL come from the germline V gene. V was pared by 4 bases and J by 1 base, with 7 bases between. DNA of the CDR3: TGCGCCAGCAGCCTAGTCTTGAACACCGGGGAGCTGTTTTTT. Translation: CASSLVLNTGELFF.

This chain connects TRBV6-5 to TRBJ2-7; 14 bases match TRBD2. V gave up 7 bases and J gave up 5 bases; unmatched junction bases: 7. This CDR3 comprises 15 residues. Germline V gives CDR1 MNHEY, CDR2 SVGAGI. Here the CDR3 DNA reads TGTGCCAGCAAACAGGGACTAGCGGGGGTTCACGAGCAGTACTTC. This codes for CASKQGLAGVHEQYF.

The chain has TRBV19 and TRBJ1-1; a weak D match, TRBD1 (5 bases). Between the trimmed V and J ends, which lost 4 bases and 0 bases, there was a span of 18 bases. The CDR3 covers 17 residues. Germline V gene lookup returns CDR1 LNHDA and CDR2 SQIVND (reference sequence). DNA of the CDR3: TGTGCCAGTAGTAATGCGACAGCAGCCGACCTGAACACTGAAGCTTTCTTT. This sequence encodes CASSNATAADLNTEAFF.

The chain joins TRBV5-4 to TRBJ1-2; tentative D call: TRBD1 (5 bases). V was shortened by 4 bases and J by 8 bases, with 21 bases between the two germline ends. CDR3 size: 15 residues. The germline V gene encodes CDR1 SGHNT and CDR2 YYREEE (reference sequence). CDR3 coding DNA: TGTGCCAGCAGCCTGATACAGGAGGTAACGGGCGGCTACACCTTC. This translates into CASSLIQEVTGGYTF.

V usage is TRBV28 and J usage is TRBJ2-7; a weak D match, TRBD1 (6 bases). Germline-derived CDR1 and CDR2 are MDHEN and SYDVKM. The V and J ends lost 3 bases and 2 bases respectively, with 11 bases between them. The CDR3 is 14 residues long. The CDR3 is CASSFLGAPYEQYF. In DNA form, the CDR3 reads TGTGCCAGCAGTTTTTTGGGGGCCCCCTACGAGCAGTACTTC.

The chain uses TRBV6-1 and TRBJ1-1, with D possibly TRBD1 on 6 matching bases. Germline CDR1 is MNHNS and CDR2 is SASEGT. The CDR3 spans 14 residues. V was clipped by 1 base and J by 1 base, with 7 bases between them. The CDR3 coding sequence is TGTGCCAGCAGTGAAGGACAGGAGAACACTGAAGCTTTCTTT. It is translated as CASSEGQENTEAFF.